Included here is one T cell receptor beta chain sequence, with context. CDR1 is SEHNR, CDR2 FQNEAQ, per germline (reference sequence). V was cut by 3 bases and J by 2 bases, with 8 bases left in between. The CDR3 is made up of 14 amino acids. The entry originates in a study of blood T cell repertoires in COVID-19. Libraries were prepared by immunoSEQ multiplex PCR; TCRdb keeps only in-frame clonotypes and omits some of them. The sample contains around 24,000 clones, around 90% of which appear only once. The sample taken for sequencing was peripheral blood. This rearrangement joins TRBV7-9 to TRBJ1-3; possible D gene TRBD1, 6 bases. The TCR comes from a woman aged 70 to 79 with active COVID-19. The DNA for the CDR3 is TGTGCCAGCAGCTTTAAGGGGGCTGGAAACACCATATATTTT. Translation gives CASSFKGAGNTIYF.